A single sample gave rise to the 28 T cell receptor beta chains below, sequenced in a study. TCRdb processed the 5' RACE reads anew with MiXCR; each CDR3 protein has one entry. The sample has roughly 57,000 distinct CDR3 sequences, less than 25% seen once; the top ten hold around 3.2%. Treg sorting used a CD4+CD25+CD127-/low gate. Sequenced: tumor-infiltrating Tregs sorted from the breast tumor. These receptors were obtained from a female donor with breast cancer.

This chain joins TRBV5-1 and TRBJ2-7, with 7 bases identical to TRBD1. J lost 0 bases, V lost 2 bases, and 2 bases had no gene match. The CDR3 is 14 amino acids. Germline-derived CDR1 and CDR2 are SGHRS and YFSETQ. In DNA form, the CDR3 reads TGCGCCAGCAGCTTCCGACAGGGCTCCTACGAGCAGTACTTC. Its protein is CASSFRQGSYEQYF. Combining the CDR3 with reference TRBV5-1 and TRBJ2-7 gives the whole variable domain KAGVTQTPRYLIKTRGQQVTLSCSPISGHRSVSWYQQTPGQGLQFLFEYFSETQRNKGNFPGRFSGRQFSNSRSEMNVSTLELGDSALYLCASSFRQGSYEQYFGPGTRLTVT.

This chain's CDR3 is CSAAGRRRDEQYF. As DNA, the CDR3 is TGCAGTGCCGCGGGAAGGAGGCGGGACGAGCAGTACTTC. V and J are TRBV20-1 and TRBJ2-7; perhaps TRBD2 as D (6 bases). With 6 bases removed from V and 5 bases from J, the gap between germline ends came to 17 bases. CDR1 DFQATT and CDR2 SNEGSKA come from the germline V gene (reference sequence). The CDR3 runs to 13 residues.

A few counts support this clonotype. V usage is TRBV7-2 and J usage is TRBJ2-2; D uncertain. CDR3 length equals 14 residues. Germline V gene sequence: CDR1 SGHTA, CDR2 FQGNSA. Trimming left V 1 base short and J 6 bases short, with 9 bases between. The CDR3 DNA reads as TGTGCCAGCAGCTTAGACCGCCCGTCCGGGGAGCTGTTTTTT. Translation: CASSLDRPSGELFF.

This clonotype turned up a few times. This sequence joins TRBV7-8 and TRBJ2-1; 9 bases match TRBD1. CDR1 and CDR2 (germline): SGHVS, FQNEAQ. After removal of 5 bases from V and 3 bases from J, the junction contained 8 bases not matched to a gene. The CDR3 loop spans 16 amino acids. The CDR3 sequence: CASSPHRTGDYNEQFF. CDR3 bases: TGTGCCAGCAGCCCCCACAGGACAGGGGACTACAATGAGCAGTTCTTC.

In this sample, this clonotype turned up many times. The V gene is TRBV12-3 or TRBV12-4, the J gene TRBJ1-1; D uncertain. The CDR3 consists of 13 residues. Trimming took 5 bases from V and 2 from J, leaving 9 bases between them. DNA for the CDR3: TGTGCCAGCAGTAAAAAGATTAACACTGAAGCTTTCTTT. Its protein product is CASSKKINTEAFF.

The V call is TRBV5-1, the J call TRBJ1-1; TRBD1 aligns across 9 bases. The CDR3 covers 15 residues. V shed 0 bases, J shed 4 bases, and the junction held 4 bases outside the gene matches. Germline values: CDR1 SGHRS, CDR2 YFSETQ. The CDR3 sequence: CASSLGTGAFTEAFF. DNA of the CDR3: TGCGCCAGCAGCTTGGGGACAGGGGCCTTCACTGAAGCTTTCTTT. Based on the CDR3 plus reference TRBV5-1 and TRBJ1-1, the full variable domain is KAGVTQTPRYLIKTRGQQVTLSCSPISGHRSVSWYQQTPGQGLQFLFEYFSETQRNKGNFPGRFSGRQFSNSRSEMNVSTLELGDSALYLCASSLGTGAFTEAFFGQGTRLTVV.

V is TRBV6-1 and J is TRBJ2-5, with D perhaps TRBD2 (6 bases). The CDR3 has 14 residues. Germline CDR1 is MNHNS and CDR2 is SASEGT. V lost 3 bases, J lost 3 bases, and 11 bases lay in between. CDR3 nucleotide sequence: TGTGCCAGCAGTGACCTGCGGGGCGAAGAGACCCAGTACTTC. It specifies CASSDLRGEETQYF.

A single count supports this clonotype. V is TRBV12-2 and J is TRBJ1-5; TRBD1, the table's D call, lacks a check against the DNA. TRBV12-2 is described as a pseudogene. CDR3 length: 17 residues. CDR3 nucleotide sequence: TGTGCAAGTCTCACATCCACCCTGACAGGGGGAGATCAGCCCCAGCATTTT. Translating gives CASLTSTLTGGDQPQHF.

Ten or more counts support this clonotype. V is TRBV7-2 and J is TRBJ1-6; 7 nucleotides match TRBD1. This CDR3 spans 16 amino acids. Trimming cost V 3 bases and J 10 bases; bases outside gene matches: 12. Germline values: CDR1 SGHTA, CDR2 FQGNSA. Here the CDR3 DNA reads TGTGCCAGCAGCTTTCATCGACAGGGCTCCGGGTCACCCCTCCACTTT. As protein: CASSFHRQGSGSPLHF.

This clonotype was counted a few times. With a much larger clone just one base away, this may be a read error. This chain links TRBV7-6 with TRBJ2-6; D gene ambiguous. This CDR3 spans 15 amino acids. Trimming left V 4 bases short and J 2 bases short, with 9 bases between. CDR1 and CDR2 from the germline V gene are SGHVS and FNYEAQ. CDR3 sequence: CASSSANTGANVLTF. DNA for the CDR3: TGTGCCAGCAGCTCTGCGAACACTGGGGCCAACGTCCTGACTTTC.

The CDR3 protein is CASRSTGGHYEQYF. CDR3 sequence (DNA): TGTGCCAGCAGGTCGACGGGAGGGCACTACGAGCAGTACTTC. The genes are TRBV28 and TRBJ2-7, with 8 bases matching TRBD2. Germline V gene sequence: CDR1 MDHEN, CDR2 SYDVKM. V lost 6 bases to trimming and J lost 3 bases; unmatched junction nucleotides: 7. The CDR3 loop spans 14 amino acids.

The chain uses TRBV2 and TRBJ2-1; TRBD2 agrees at 8 bases. The CDR3 is made up of 15 amino acids. With 7 bases clipped from V and 3 bases from J, the junction kept 8 bases outside the gene matches. Germline V gene sequence: CDR1 SNHLY, CDR2 FYNNEI. The CDR3 bases are TGTGCCAGCAATAGAGCGGGAGTCATCTACAATGAGCAGTTCTTC. Amino acids: CASNRAGVIYNEQFF.

The chain is built from TRBV19 and TRBJ2-5, with 11 bases matching TRBD1. J lost 3 bases, V lost 6 bases, and 6 bases had no gene match. CDR1 and CDR2 from the germline V gene are LNHDA and SQIVND (reference sequence). The CDR3 consists of 15 residues. This CDR3 is CASRGQGAGEETQYF. The CDR3 DNA reads as TGTGCCAGTAGAGGACAGGGGGCCGGTGAAGAGACCCAGTACTTC.

This clonotype was seen a few times. The genes are TRBV4-1 and TRBJ1-2; D remains ambiguous. The germline gives CDR1 MGHRA, CDR2 YSYEKL. Trimming took 3 bases from V and 7 from J, leaving 12 bases between them. The CDR3 totals 13 residues. The CDR3 reads CASSHPGGGGYTF. Here the CDR3 DNA reads TGCGCCAGCAGCCATCCGGGAGGAGGTGGCTACACCTTC.

This clonotype showed up just a few times. The chain joins TRBV7-6 to TRBJ2-1, with D perhaps TRBD2 (6 bases). The V gene's germline CDR1 is SGHVS and CDR2 FNYEAQ. The CDR3 is 14 amino acids. Between the trimmed V and J ends, which lost 3 bases and 2 bases, there was a span of 8 bases. CDR3 bases: TGTGCCAGCAGCTTTGGCGGGACCTACAATGAGCAGTTCTTC. Its protein product is CASSFGGTYNEQFF.

CDR3 protein: CAISDQGGYGYTF. CDR3 coding DNA: TGTGCCATCAGTGACCAGGGAGGCTATGGCTACACCTTC. The chain recombines TRBV10-3 with TRBJ1-2; D is perhaps TRBD1 (5 bases). Between the trimmed V and J ends, which lost 3 bases and 4 bases, there was a span of 9 bases. Germline values: CDR1 ENHRY, CDR2 SYGVKD. The CDR3 runs to 13 residues.

The chain recombines TRBV28 with TRBJ2-5; TRBD1 is a possible D gene (6 bases). The germline gives CDR1 MDHEN, CDR2 SYDVKM. V was cut by 5 bases and J by 4 bases, with 11 bases left in between. The length of the CDR3 is 13 residues. CDR3 in amino acids: CASSKGGRETQYF. CDR3 sequence (DNA): TGTGCCAGCAGTAAAGGGGGAAGAGAGACCCAGTACTTC.

This clonotype turned up a few times. The chain combines TRBV6-5 with TRBJ2-7, with D perhaps TRBD1 (6 bases). The length of the CDR3 is 13 residues. Trimming cost V 8 bases and J 0 bases, with 11 bases left between them. The V gene's germline CDR1 is MNHEY and CDR2 SVGAGI. This CDR3 reads CASQRTDSYEQYF. CDR3 coding DNA: TGTGCCAGCCAACGGACAGACTCCTACGAGCAGTACTTC.

At least ten counts were recorded for this clonotype. The chain recombines TRBV7-3 with TRBJ2-2, with D unresolved. Trimming took off 6 bases at V and 3 bases at J, with 5 bases between the two ends. Germline V gives CDR1 SGHTA, CDR2 FQGTGA. The CDR3 covers 12 residues. The CDR3 bases are TGTGCCAGCAGTTCGGACACCGGGGAGCTGTTTTTT. It specifies CASSSDTGELFF.

The chain couples TRBV12-3 or TRBV12-4 to TRBJ1-1; the D is unclear. The CDR3 has 14 residues. Trimming took 7 bases from V and 7 from J, leaving 19 bases between them. CDR3 amino acids: CASNIRIDGGEAFF. The CDR3 coding sequence is TGTGCCAGCAACATAAGGATAGACGGAGGTGAAGCTTTCTTT.

This clonotype showed up just a few times. This sequence joins TRBV5-1 and TRBJ2-5, with D possibly being TRBD1 or TRBD2 (5 bases each). Looked up from germline, CDR1 is SGHRS and CDR2 is YFSETQ. V was clipped by 1 base and J by 5 bases, with 9 bases between them. The CDR3 has 13 residues. The CDR3 sequence: CASSLLGVETQYF. In DNA form, the CDR3 reads TGCGCCAGCAGCTTGTTGGGGGTGGAGACCCAGTACTTC. Full variable domain (remainder filled in from reference TRBV5-1 and TRBJ2-5): KAGVTQTPRYLIKTRGQQVTLSCSPISGHRSVSWYQQTPGQGLQFLFEYFSETQRNKGNFPGRFSGRQFSNSRSEMNVSTLELGDSALYLCASSLLGVETQYFGPGTRLLVL.

Only one count was recorded for this clonotype. The rearrangement links TRBV6-6 to TRBJ1-5, with unresolved D. Germline V lookup: CDR1 MNHNY, CDR2 SVGAGI (reference sequence). Trimming took 0 bases from V and 9 from J, leaving 6 bases between them. The CDR3 loop spans 12 amino acids. The CDR3 region has the DNA TGTGCCAGCAGTTACTCGGGTGGGCCCCAGCATTTT. This gives the protein CASSYSGGPQHF.

This sequence joins TRBV29-1 and TRBJ1-5; tentative D call: TRBD1 (6 bases). This CDR3 spans 13 amino acids. Trimming removed 7 bases from V and 1 base from J, with 11 bases in between. Germline V CDR1 and CDR2: SQVTM, ANQGSEA. CDR3 protein: CSARTDSNQPQHF. CDR3 in DNA: TGCAGCGCGCGGACAGACAGCAATCAGCCCCAGCATTTT.

CDR3 residues: CASSYGADPSTDTQYF. The CDR3 coding sequence is TGTGCCAGCAGTTACGGGGCGGATCCTAGCACAGATACGCAGTATTTT. The chain is built from TRBV6-2 or TRBV6-3 and TRBJ2-3; D possibly corresponds to TRBD1 (5 bases). Trimming removed 2 bases at V and 0 bases at J, with 12 bases between. This CDR3 has 16 amino acids. Germline CDR1 MNHEY, CDR2 SVGEGT.

This clonotype has just a few counts. The J gene is TRBJ2-1, the V gene TRBV20-1; D unresolved. Germline CDR1 is DFQATT and CDR2 is SNEGSKA (reference sequence). Trimming stripped 2 bases from V and 8 bases from J, with 13 bases between. The CDR3 has 13 residues. The CDR3 coding sequence is TGCAGTGCTAGAATCAGTAGATTGGATGAGCAGTTCTTC. It encodes CSARISRLDEQFF.

This clonotype was counted only a few times. The chain is built from TRBV20-1 and TRBJ2-5; TRBD2 agrees at 9 bases. The CDR3 runs to 15 residues. The germline gives CDR1 DFQATT, CDR2 SNEGSKA (reference sequence). Losses at the gene ends were 0 bases for V and 3 bases for J; bases not matched to a gene: 5. CDR3 sequence reads: CSAREMTSGEETQYF. The CDR3 bases are TGCAGTGCTAGAGAGATGACTAGCGGTGAAGAGACCCAGTACTTC.

The chain combines TRBV7-2 with TRBJ2-3; TRBD1 aligns across 7 bases. CDR3 length: 12 residues. V shed 5 bases and J 7 bases; nucleotides not matched to a gene: 3. Germline values: CDR1 SGHTA, CDR2 FQGNSA. The CDR3: CASSDRVYTQYF. CDR3 nucleotide sequence: TGTGCCAGCAGCGACAGGGTATATACGCAGTATTTT.

This clonotype was found many times. The chain combines TRBV9 with TRBJ1-2; no clear D gene. The CDR3 is made up of 13 amino acids. V lost 4 bases and J lost 8, with 15 bases in between. The germline CDR1 and CDR2 sequences are SGDLS and YYNGEE. CDR3 sequence reads: CASSPPGGYGYTF. Here the CDR3 DNA reads TGTGCCAGCAGCCCCCCCGGAGGGTACGGCTACACCTTC.